The text below deals with one T cell receptor beta chain. Its antigen is unknown. Trimming stripped 4 bases from V and 2 bases from J, with 14 bases between. The CDR3 loop spans 16 amino acids. Germline assignment: CDR1 SGHTA and CDR2 FQGTGA. For TCR beta, libraries came from quantitative 5'-RACE with molecular barcodes. TCRdb itself ran the 5' RACE reads through MiXCR, one entry per CDR3 protein. The sample contains around 390,000 distinct CDR3 sequences, about a fifth of which appear only once. The data derive from a study of CD8 T cells in ankylosing spondylitis. Points from the study as a whole: Earlier reports found some motif variants in synovial fluid and blood in reactive arthritis. Seemingly characteristic of ankylosing spondylitis blood was a TCR beta motif consisting of 7 or 8 highly homologous variants.

This TCR was recovered from a male donor with ankylosing spondylitis. The specimen was blood, either unsorted or a sorted T cell fraction (not recorded which). The V gene is TRBV7-3, the J gene TRBJ2-2; D is undetermined. The chain's CDR3 is CASSSSAGLNTGELFF. The CDR3 DNA is TGTGCCAGCAGCTCTTCAGCCGGGTTAAACACCGGGGAGCTGTTTTTT.